One and the same sample provided the 8 T cell receptor beta chains below, sequenced in a study of CD8 T cell repertoires and HIV-1 epitope variants. Only in-frame clones appear in the TCRdb table, and some are missing; sequencing was by immunoSEQ multiplex PCR. The table lists roughly 100,000 clones, roughly 80% of them singletons, with roughly 24% in the top ten. Sequences were obtained from uncultured baseline CD8+ T cells from peripheral blood mononuclear cells (PBMCs). These receptors all stem from a male donor with HIV.

The chain carries TRBV13 and TRBJ1-1; TRBD1 agrees at 7 bases. Germline V gives CDR1 PRHDT, CDR2 FYEKMQ (reference sequence). V lost 1 base and J lost 1; bases outside the gene matches: 3. The CDR3 length is 15 residues. The CDR3 DNA follows: TGTGCCAGCAGCTTAGACAGGGGCGGGAACACTGAAGCTTTCTTT. Protein sequence: CASSLDRGGNTEAFF.

This clone has ten or more counts. The chain links TRBV9 to TRBJ1-2; no definite D call. Germline CDR1 reads SGDLS; CDR2 reads YYNGEE. V was trimmed by 0 bases and J by 3 bases, leaving 9 bases between them. The CDR3 covers 14 residues. CDR3 protein: CASSVAALDYGYTF. The CDR3 coding sequence is TGTGCCAGCAGCGTAGCTGCTCTAGACTATGGCTACACCTTC.

CDR3 in amino acids: CASSQDRGWSETQYF. In DNA, the CDR3 is TGCGCCAGCAGCCAGGACAGGGGGTGGTCAGAGACCCAGTACTTC. V is TRBV4-3 and J is TRBJ2-5, with 10 bases matching TRBD1. V lost 3 bases and J lost 4; bases outside the gene matches: 5. This CDR3 contains 15 residues. Germline CDR1 reads LGHNA; CDR2 reads YSLEER.

The chain uses TRBV27 and TRBJ2-1; 14 bases fit TRBD2. CDR3 length: 17 amino acids. Germline V gene lookup returns CDR1 MNHEY and CDR2 SMNVEV (reference sequence). J lost 9 bases, V lost 2 bases, and 9 bases had no gene match. CDR3 residues: CASSLPRLAGGLSEQFF. The CDR3 DNA reads TGTGCCAGCAGTTTACCAAGACTAGCGGGGGGGCTGAGTGAGCAGTTCTTC.

This clone was found once. The J gene is TRBJ2-3, the V gene TRBV7-2, with 10 bases identical to TRBD2. The V gene's germline CDR1 is SGHTA and CDR2 FQGNSA. V shed 2 bases and J 4 bases; nucleotides not matched to a gene: 6. This CDR3 region has 16 residues. The CDR3 nucleotides read TGTGCCAGCAGCTTAAGAGCGGGGGGGCGGGCAGATACGCAGTATTTT. Translating gives CASSLRAGGRADTQYF. The full variable domain, its missing parts supplied by reference TRBV7-2 and TRBJ2-3, is GAGVSQSPSNKVTEKGKDVELRCDPISGHTALYWYRQSLGQGLEFLIYFQGNSAPDKSGLPSDRFSAERTGGSVSTLTIQRTQQEDSAVYLCASSLRAGGRADTQYFGPGTRLTVL.

The gene calls are TRBV30 and TRBJ1-2; TRBD1 might be the D (6 bases). The CDR3 extends over 14 amino acids. The V gene lost 6 bases and the J gene lost 8 bases, with 22 bases spanning the gap. The germline V gene encodes CDR1 GTSNPN and CDR2 SVGIG (reference sequence). This CDR3 is CACPTGSSSGGYTF. DNA for the CDR3: TGTGCCTGCCCTACAGGGAGCTCCTCGGGGGGCTACACCTTC.

This clone was counted only a few times. This sequence joins TRBV2 and TRBJ1-5; TRBD1 is a possible D gene (5 bases). This CDR3 contains 15 residues. The germline CDR1 and CDR2 sequences are SNHLY and FYNNEI. The germline V and J ends were trimmed by 0 bases and 1 base, with 7 bases remaining between them. The CDR3, as DNA: TGTGCCAGCAGTGAAGCTGGGGGGAGCAATCAGCCCCAGCATTTT. Its protein is CASSEAGGSNQPQHF.

In its sample, this clone was seen once. The chain is built from TRBV7-2 and TRBJ2-5; 8 bases match TRBD2. The CDR3 sequence is 16 residues long. V shed 5 bases, J shed 3 bases, and the junction held 11 bases outside the gene matches. Germline values: CDR1 SGHTA, CDR2 FQGNSA. CDR3 in amino acids: CASSRKAGVREETQYF. The CDR3, as DNA: TGTGCCAGCAGCAGAAAAGCGGGGGTCAGAGAAGAGACCCAGTACTTC. The complete variable domain, with remaining parts taken from reference TRBV7-2 and TRBJ2-5, reads GAGVSQSPSNKVTEKGKDVELRCDPISGHTALYWYRQSLGQGLEFLIYFQGNSAPDKSGLPSDRFSAERTGGSVSTLTIQRTQQEDSAVYLCASSRKAGVREETQYFGPGTRLLVL.